This TCR beta chain was recorded in a study of spatial heterogeneity in lung cancer. Whole-study context: Consistently, beta-chain sequences turned up in larger numbers than alpha-chain sequences did.

Of note for this clonotype: Just one base apart from a much larger clone, this may be a read error.

TCRdb re-called the 5' RACE reads through MiXCR, storing one row per CDR3 protein. Found here are around 41,000 distinct CDR3 sequences, 6.8% of them singletons; the top ten hold 40% to 45%. CDR1 is SNHLY, CDR2 FYNNEI, per germline. J lost 4 bases, V lost 10 bases, and 16 bases had no gene match. The CDR3 is made up of 16 amino acids. Noted time point: sample taken at primary tumor resection. The cohort: approximately 74 early-stage, untreated non-small cell lung cancer patients. The chain recombines TRBV2 with TRBJ2-3; 8 bases map to TRBD2. The input for sequencing was PBMCs, taken at surgery. The TCR was taken from a female donor with early-stage non-small cell lung cancer. CDR3 coding DNA: TGTGCCAATGGGCGCGGGGGGACCTCACGGGCAGATACGCAGTATTTT. It codes for CANGRGGTSRADTQYF.